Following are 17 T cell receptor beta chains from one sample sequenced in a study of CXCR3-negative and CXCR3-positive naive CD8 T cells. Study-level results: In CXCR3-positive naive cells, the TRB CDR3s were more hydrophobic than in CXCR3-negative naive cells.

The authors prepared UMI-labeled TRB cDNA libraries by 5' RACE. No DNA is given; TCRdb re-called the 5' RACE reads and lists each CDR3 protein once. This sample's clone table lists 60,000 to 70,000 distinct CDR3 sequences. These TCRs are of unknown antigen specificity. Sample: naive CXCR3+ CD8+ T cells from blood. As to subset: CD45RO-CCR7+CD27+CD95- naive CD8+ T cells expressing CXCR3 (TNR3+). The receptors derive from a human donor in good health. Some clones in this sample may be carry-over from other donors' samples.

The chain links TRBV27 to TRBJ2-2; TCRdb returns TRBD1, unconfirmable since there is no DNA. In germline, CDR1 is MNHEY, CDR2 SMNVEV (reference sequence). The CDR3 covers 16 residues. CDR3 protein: CASSIMGAVLDRELFF.

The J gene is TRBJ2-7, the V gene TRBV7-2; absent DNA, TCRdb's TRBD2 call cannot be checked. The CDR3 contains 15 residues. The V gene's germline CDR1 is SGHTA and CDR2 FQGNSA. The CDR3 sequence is CASSPLAGGTYEQYF.

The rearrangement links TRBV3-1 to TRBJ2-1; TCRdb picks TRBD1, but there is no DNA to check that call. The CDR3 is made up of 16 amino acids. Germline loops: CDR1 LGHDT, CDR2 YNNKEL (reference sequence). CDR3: CASSRGRDLSYNEQFF.

The CDR3 is CSAREEDRELYGYTF. This rearrangement joins TRBV20-1 to TRBJ1-2; the TRBD1 assignment by TCRdb is unverifiable without DNA. Germline V gene data show CDR1 as DFQATT and CDR2 as SNEGSKA (reference sequence). This CDR3 has 15 amino acids.

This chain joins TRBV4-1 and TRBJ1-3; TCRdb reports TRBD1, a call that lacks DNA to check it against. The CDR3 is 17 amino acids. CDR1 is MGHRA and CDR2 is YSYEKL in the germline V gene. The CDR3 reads CASSQDPTGGYGNTIYF.

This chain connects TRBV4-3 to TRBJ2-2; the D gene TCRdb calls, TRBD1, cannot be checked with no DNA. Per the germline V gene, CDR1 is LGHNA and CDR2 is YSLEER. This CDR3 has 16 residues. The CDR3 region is CASSPGRGANTGELFF.

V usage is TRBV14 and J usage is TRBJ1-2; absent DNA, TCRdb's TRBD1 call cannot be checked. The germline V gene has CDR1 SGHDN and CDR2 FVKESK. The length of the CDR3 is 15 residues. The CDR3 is CASSFTGGSSYGYTF.

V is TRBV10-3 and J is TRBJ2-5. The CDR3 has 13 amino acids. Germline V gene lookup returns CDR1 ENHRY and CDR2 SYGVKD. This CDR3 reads CAISEPAEETQYF.

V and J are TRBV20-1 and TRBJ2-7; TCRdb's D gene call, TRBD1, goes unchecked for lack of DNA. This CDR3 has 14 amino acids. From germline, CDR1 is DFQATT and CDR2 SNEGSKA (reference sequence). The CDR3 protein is CSARDTRSSYEQYF.

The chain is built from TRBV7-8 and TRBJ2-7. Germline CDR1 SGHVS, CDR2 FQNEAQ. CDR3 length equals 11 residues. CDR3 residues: CASSSTGEQYF.

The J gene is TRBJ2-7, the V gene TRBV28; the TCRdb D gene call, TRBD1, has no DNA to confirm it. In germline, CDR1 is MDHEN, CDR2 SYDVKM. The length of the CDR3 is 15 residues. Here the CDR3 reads CASSSGTIQIYEQYF.

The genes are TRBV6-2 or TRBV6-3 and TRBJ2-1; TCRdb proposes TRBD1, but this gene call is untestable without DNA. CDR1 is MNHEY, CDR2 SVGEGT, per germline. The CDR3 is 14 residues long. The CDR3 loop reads CASSPLGTPNEQFF.

The CDR3 spells CSVKKDNTEAFF. The rearrangement uses TRBV29-1 and TRBJ1-1. The CDR3 is 12 residues long. Germline V lookup: CDR1 SQVTM, CDR2 ANQGSEA.

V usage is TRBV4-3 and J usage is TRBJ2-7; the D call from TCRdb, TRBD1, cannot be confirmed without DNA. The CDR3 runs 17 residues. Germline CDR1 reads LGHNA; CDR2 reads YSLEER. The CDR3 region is CASSQESLTELGYEQYF.

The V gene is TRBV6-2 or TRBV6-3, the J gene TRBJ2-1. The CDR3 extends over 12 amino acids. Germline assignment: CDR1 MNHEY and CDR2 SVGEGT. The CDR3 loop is CASSASFNEQFF.

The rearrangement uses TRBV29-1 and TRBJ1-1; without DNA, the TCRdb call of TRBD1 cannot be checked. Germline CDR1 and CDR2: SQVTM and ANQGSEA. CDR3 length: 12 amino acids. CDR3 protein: CSVEKGYTEAFF.

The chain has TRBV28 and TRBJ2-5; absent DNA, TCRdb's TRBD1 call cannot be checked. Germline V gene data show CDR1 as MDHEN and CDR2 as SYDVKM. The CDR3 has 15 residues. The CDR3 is CASGFRARGQETQYF.